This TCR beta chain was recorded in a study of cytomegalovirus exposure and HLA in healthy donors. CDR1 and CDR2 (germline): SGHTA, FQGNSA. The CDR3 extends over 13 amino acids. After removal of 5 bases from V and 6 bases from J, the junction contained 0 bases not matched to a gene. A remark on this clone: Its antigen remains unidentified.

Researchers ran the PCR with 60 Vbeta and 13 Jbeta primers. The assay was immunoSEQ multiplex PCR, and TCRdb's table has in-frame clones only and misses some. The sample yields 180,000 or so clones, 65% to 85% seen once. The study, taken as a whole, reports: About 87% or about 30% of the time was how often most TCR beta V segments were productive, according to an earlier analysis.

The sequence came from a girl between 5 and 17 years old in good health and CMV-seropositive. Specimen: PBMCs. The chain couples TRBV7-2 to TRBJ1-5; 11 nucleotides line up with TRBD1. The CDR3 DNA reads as TGTGCCAGCAGCGGGACAGGGGGTCAGCCCCAGCATTTT. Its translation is CASSGTGGQPQHF.